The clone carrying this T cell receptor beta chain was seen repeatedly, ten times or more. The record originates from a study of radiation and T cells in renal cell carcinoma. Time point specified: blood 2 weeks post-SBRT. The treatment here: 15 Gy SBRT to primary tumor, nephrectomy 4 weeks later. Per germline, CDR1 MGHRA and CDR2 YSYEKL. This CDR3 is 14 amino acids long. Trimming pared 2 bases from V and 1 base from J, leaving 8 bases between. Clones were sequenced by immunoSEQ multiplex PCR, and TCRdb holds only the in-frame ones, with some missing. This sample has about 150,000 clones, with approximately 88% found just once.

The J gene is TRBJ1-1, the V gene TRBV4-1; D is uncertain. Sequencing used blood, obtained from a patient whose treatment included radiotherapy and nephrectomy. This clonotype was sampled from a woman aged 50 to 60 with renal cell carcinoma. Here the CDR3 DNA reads TGCGCCAGCAGCCAATTGAGGGCGAACACTGAAGCTTTCTTT. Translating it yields CASSQLRANTEAFF.